The clone carrying this T cell receptor beta chain has just one count. Its antigen is undetermined. The data originate from a study of cytomegalovirus exposure and HLA in healthy donors. For the study at large: Of all 370 or so donors who were genotyped, around 82% belonged to the Caucasian-associated ancestry cluster.

General observations from the study: The classifier reportedly diagnosed cytomegalovirus status with high sensitivity and specificity. In a later analysis, CMV-associated beta chains were mostly HLA-associated, it appeared.

Primers included in the PCR were 60 Vbeta and 13 Jbeta primers. In the study's own analysis: An analysis that came later counted roughly 87 million unique TCR beta chains, about 10 million shared. Method: immunoSEQ multiplex PCR; TCRdb's copy keeps in-frame clones and lacks some. V, J and clone size derive from that table, while D and trimming were established from the DNA sequence. The sample lists approximately 150,000 clones; around 63% were seen once. CDR3 size: 14 residues. Between the trimmed V and J ends, which lost 1 base and 8 bases, there was a span of 13 bases. The germline gives CDR1 SGHDT, CDR2 YYEEEE.

This receptor was obtained from a woman younger than 35 in good health and CMV-seropositive. Sample: PBMCs. This chain uses TRBV5-6 with TRBJ2-1; unclear D gene. The CDR3 protein is CASSLLVSRDEQFF. CDR3 bases: TGTGCCAGCAGCTTGTTGGTTTCCCGGGATGAGCAGTTCTTC.